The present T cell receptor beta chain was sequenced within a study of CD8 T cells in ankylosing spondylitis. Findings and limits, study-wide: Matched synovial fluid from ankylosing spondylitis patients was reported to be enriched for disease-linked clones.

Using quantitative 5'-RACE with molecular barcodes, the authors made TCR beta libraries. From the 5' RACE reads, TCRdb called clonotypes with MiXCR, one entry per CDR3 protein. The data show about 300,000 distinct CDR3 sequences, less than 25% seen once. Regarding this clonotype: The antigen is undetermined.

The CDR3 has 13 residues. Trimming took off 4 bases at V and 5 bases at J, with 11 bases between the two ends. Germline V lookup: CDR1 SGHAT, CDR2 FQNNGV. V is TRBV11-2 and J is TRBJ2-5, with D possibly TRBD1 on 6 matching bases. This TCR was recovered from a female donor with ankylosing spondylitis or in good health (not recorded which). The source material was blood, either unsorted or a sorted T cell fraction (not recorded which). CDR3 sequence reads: CASSSGTLETQYF. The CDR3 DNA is TGTGCCAGCAGCTCTGGGACACTGGAGACCCAGTACTTC.